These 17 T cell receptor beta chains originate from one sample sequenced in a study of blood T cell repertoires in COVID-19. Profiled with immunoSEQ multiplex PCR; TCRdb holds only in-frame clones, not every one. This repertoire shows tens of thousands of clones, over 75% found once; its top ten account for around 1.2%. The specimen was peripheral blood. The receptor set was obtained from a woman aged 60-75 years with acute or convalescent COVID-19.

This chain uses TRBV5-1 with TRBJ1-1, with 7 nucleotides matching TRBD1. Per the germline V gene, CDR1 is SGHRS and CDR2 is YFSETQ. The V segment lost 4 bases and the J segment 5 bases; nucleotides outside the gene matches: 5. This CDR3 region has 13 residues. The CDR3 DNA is TGCGCCAGCAGCGTCGACAGGGCTACTGAAGCTTTCTTT. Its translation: CASSVDRATEAFF.

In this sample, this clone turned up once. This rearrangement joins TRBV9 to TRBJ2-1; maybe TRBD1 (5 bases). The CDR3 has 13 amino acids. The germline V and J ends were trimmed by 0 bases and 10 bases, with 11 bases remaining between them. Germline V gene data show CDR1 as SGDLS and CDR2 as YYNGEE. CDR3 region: CASSVVQGSEQFF. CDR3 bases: TGTGCCAGCAGCGTAGTTCAGGGTTCCGAGCAGTTCTTC.

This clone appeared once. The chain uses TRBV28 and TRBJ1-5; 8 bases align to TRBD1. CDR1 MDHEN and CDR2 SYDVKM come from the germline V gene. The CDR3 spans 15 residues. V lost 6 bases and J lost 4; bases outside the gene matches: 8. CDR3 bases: TGTGCCAGCAGCTCAGGGGGCATTCTTAATCAGCCCCAGCATTTT. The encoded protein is CASSSGGILNQPQHF.

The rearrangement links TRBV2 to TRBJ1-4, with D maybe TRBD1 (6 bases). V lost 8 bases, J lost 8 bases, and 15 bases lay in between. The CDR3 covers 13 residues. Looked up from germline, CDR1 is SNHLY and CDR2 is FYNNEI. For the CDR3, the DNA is TGTGCCAGCCTTTACAGGGTCGGCGAAAAACTGTTTTTT. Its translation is CASLYRVGEKLFF.

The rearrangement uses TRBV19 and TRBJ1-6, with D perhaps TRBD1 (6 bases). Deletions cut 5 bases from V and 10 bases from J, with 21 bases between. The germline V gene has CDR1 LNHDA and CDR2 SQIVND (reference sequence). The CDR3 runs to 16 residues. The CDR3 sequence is CASSLVSGAGYSPLHF. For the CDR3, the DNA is TGTGCCAGTAGTTTGGTTTCAGGGGCCGGATACTCACCCCTCCACTTT.

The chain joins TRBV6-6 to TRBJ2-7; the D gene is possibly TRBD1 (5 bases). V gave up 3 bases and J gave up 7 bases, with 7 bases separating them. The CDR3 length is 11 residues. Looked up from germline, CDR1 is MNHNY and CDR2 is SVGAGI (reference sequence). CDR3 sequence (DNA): TGTGCCAGCAGTTATAGGGGAGAGCAGTACGTC. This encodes CASSYRGEQYV.

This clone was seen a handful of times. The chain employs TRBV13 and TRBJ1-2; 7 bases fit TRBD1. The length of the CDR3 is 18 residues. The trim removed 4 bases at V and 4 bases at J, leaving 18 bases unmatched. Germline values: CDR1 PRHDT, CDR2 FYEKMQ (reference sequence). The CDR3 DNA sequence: TGTGCCAGCAGCTCCTCACGGGACAGAGCCTACCGGGGCTATGGCTACACCTTC. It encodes CASSSSRDRAYRGYGYTF.

The DNA of the CDR3 is TGTGCCAGCAGTTTCCTCACAGGCGGCTATGGCTACACCTTC. This encodes CASSFLTGGYGYTF. This sequence joins TRBV6-5 and TRBJ1-2, with D perhaps matching TRBD1 (5 bases). Deletions cut 4 bases from V and 4 bases from J, with 13 bases between. The V gene's germline CDR1 is MNHEY and CDR2 SVGAGI. CDR3 length equals 14 residues.

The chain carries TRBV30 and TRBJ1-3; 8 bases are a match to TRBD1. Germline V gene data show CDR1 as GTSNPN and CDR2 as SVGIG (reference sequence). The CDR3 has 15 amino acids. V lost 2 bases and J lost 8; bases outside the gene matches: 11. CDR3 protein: CAWSFTKQGADTIYF. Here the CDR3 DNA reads TGTGCCTGGAGTTTCACGAAGCAGGGGGCGGACACCATATATTTT.

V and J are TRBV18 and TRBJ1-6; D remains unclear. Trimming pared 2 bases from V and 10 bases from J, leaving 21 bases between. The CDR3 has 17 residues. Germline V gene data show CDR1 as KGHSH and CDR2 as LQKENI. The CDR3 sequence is CASSPTSPPGRESPLHF. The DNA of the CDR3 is TGTGCCAGCTCACCAACATCCCCACCCGGGCGGGAGTCACCCCTCCACTTT. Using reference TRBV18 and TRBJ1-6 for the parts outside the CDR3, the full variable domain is NAGVMQNPRHLVRRRGQEARLRCSPMKGHSHVYWYRQLPEEGLKFMVYLQKENIIDESGMPKERFSAEFPKEGPSILRIQQVVRGDSAAYFCASSPTSPPGRESPLHFGNGTRLTVT.

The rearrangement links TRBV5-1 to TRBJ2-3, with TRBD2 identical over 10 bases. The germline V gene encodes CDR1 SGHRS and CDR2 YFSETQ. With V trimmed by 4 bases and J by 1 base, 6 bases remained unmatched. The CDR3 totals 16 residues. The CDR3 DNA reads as TGCGCCAGCAGCGAAGAGCGGGGGGGTGGCACAGATACGCAGTATTTT. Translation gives CASSEERGGGTDTQYF.

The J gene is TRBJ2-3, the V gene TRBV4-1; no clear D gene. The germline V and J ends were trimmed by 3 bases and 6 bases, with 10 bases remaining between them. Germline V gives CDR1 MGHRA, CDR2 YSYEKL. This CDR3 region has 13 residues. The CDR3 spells CASSHPDGDTQYF. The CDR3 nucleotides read TGCGCCAGCAGCCACCCTGACGGGGATACGCAGTATTTT.

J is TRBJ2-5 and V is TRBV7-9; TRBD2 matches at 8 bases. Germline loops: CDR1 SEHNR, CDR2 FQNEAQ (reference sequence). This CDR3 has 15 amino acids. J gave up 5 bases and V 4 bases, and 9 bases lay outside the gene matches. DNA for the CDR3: TGTGCCAGCAGCTCACCCGGGGGGGATTGGGAGACCCAGTACTTC. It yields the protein CASSSPGGDWETQYF.

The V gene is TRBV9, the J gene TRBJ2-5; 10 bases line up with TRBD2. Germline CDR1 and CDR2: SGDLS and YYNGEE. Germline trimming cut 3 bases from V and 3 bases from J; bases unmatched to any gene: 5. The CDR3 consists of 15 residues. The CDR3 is CASSAGAGGEETQYF. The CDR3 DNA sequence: TGTGCCAGCAGCGCTGGAGCGGGAGGGGAAGAGACCCAGTACTTC.

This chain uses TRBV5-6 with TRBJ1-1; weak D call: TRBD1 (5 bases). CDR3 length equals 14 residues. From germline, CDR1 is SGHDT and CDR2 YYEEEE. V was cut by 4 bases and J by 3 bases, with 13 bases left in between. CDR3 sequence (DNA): TGTGCCAGCAGCCTGACGACAGTTGACACTGAAGCTTTCTTT. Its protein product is CASSLTTVDTEAFF.

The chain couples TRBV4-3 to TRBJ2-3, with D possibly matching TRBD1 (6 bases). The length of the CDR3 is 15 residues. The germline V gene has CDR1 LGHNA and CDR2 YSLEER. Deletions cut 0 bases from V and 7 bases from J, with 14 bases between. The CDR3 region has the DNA TGCGCCAGCAGCCAAGATCTTCGGCAGGGGAATACGCAGTATTTT. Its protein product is CASSQDLRQGNTQYF.

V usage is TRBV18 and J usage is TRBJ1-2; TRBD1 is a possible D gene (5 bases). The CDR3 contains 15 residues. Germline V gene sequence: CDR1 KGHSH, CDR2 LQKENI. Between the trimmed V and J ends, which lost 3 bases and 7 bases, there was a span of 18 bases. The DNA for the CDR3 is TGTGCCAGCTCACCTTACCGGGAGTTAACAGGTGGCTACACCTTC. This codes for CASSPYRELTGGYTF.